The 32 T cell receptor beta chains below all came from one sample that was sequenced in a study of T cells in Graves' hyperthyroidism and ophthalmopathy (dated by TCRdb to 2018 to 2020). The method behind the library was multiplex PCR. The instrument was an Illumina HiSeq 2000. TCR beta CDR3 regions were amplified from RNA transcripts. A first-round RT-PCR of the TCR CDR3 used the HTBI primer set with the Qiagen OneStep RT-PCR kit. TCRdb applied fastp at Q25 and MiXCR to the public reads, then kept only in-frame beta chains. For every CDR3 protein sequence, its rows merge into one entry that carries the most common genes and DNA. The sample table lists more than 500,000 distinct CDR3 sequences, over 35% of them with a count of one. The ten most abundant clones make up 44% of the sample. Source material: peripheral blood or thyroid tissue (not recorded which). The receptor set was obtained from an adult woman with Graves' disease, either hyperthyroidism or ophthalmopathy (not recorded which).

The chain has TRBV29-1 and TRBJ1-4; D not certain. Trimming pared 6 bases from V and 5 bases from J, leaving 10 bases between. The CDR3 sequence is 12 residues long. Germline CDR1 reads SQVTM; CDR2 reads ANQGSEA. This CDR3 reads CSVGSGNEKLFF. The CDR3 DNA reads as TGCAGCGTAGGATCTGGGAATGAAAAACTGTTTTTT. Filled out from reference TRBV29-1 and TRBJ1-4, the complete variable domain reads SAVISQKPSRDICQRGTSLTIQCQVDSQVTMMFWYRQQPGQSLTLIATANQGSEATYESGFVIDKFPISRPNLTFSTLTVSNMSPEDSSIYLCSVGSGNEKLFFGSGTQLSVL.

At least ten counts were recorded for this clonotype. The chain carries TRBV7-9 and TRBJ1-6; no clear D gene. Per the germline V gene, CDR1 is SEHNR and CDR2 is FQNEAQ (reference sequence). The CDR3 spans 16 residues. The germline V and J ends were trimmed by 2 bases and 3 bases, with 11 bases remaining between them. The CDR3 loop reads CASSLYPEGYNSPLHF. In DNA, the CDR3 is TGTGCCAGCAGCTTATATCCGGAGGGCTATAATTCACCCCTCCACTTT.

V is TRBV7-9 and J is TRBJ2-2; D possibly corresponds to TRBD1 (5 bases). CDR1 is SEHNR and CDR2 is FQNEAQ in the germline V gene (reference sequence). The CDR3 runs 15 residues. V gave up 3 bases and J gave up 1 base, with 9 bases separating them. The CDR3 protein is CASSLKGMNTGELFF. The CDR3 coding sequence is TGTGCCAGCAGCTTGAAGGGGATGAACACCGGGGAGCTGTTTTTT.

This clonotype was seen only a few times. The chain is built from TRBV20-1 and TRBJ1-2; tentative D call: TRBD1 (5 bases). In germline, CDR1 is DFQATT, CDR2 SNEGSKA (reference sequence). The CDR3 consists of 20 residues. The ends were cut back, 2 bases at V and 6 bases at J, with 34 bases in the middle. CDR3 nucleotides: TGCAGTGCTAGACCACTAACCGGCGGGACTACCAACACCGGGGACGATGGCTACACCTTC. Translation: CSARPLTGGTTNTGDDGYTF.

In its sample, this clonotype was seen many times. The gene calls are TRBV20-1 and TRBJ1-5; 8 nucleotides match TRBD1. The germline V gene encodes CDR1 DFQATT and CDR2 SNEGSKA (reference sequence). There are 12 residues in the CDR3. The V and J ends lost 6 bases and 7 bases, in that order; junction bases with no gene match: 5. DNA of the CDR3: TGCAGTGCCCGGACAGGGCTGCAGCCCCAGCATTTT. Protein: CSARTGLQPQHF.

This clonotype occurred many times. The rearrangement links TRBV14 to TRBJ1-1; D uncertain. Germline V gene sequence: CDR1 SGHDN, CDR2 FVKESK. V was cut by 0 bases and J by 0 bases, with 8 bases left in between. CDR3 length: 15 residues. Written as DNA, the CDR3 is TGTGCCAGCAGCCAAGATCCCGCCGTGAACACTGAAGCTTTCTTT. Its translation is CASSQDPAVNTEAFF.

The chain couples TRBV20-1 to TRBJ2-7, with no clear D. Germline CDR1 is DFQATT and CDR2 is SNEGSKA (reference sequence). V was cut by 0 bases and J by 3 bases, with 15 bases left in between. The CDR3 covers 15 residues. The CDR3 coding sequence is TGCAGTGCTAGAGATAGGGCAGGAAGCCACTACGAGCAGTACTTC. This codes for CSARDRAGSHYEQYF.

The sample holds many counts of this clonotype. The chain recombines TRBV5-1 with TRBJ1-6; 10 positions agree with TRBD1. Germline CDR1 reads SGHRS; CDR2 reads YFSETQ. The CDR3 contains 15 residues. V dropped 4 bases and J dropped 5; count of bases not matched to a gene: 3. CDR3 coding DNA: TGCGCCAGCAGCCGGGGACAGGGGAATAATTCACCCCTCCACTTT. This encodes CASSRGQGNNSPLHF.

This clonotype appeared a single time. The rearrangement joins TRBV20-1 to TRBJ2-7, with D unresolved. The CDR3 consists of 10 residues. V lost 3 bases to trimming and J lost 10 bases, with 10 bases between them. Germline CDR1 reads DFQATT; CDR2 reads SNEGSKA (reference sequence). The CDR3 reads CSASRNTQYF. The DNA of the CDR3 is TGCAGTGCTAGTAGGAACACCCAGTACTTC.

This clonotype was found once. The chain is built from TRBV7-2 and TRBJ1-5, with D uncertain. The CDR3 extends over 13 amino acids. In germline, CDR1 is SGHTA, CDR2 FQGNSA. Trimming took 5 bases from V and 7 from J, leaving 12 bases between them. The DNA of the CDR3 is TGTGCCAGCAGCCCGGAGCTGGCGCAGCCCCAGCATTTT. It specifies CASSPELAQPQHF.

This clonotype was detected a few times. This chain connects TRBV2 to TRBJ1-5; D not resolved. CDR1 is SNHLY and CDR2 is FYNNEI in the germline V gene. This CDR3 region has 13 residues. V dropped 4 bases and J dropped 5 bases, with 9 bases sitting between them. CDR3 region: CASSAGFDQPQHF. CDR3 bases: TGTGCCAGCAGTGCGGGGTTCGATCAGCCCCAGCATTTT. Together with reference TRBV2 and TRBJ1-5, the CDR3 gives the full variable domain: EPEVTQTPSHQVTQMGQEVILRCVPISNHLYFYWYRQILGQKVEFLVSFYNNEISEKSEIFDDQFSVERPDGSNFTLKIRSTKLEDSAMYFCASSAGFDQPQHFGDGTRLSIL.

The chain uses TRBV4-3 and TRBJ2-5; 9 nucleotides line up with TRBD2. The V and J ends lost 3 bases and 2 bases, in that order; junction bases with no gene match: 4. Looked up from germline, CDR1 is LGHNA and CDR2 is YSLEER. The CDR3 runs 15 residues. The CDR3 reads CASSHRAGGQETQYF. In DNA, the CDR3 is TGCGCCAGCAGCCATCGGGCGGGGGGGCAAGAGACCCAGTACTTC.

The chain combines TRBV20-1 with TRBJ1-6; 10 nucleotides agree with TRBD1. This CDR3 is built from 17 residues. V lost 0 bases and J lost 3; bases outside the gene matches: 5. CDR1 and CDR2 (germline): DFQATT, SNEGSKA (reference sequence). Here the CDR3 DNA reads TGCAGTGCTAGAGACGTGGGACAGGGGATCTATAATTCACCCCTCCACTTT. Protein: CSARDVGQGIYNSPLHF.

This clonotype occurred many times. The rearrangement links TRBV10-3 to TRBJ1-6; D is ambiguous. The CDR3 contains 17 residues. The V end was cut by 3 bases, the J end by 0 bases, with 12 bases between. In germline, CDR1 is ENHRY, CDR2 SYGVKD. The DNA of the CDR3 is TGTGCCATCAGTGACGGCGCGGAGAGCTCCTATAATTCACCCCTCCACTTT. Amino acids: CAISDGAESSYNSPLHF.

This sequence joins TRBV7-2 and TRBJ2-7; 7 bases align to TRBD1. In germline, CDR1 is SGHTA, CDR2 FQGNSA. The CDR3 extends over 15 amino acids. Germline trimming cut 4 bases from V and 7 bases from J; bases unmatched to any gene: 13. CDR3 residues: CASSSRQGGTGEQYF. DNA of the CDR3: TGTGCCAGCAGCTCCCGACAGGGTGGCACCGGGGAGCAGTACTTC.

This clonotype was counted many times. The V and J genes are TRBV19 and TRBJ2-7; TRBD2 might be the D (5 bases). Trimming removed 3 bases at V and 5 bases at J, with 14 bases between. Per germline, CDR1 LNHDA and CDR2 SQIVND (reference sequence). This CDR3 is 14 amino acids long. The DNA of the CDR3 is TGTGCCAGTAGTATCGTTGCGGGCGTCCACGAGCAGTACTTC. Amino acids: CASSIVAGVHEQYF.

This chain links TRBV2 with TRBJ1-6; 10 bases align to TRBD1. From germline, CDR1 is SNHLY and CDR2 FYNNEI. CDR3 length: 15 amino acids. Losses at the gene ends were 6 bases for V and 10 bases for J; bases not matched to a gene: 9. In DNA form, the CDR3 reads TGTGCCAGCAGCCCGGGGGACAGGGGCGGCTCACCCCTCCACTTT. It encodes CASSPGDRGGSPLHF.

The CDR3 DNA reads TGTGCCAGCAGCAACGGACAGGGGACTCAGCCCCAGCATTTT. This translates into CASSNGQGTQPQHF. The chain has TRBV7-2 and TRBJ1-5; 9 bases fit TRBD1. V shed 5 bases and J 6 bases; nucleotides not matched to a gene: 5. Germline values: CDR1 SGHTA, CDR2 FQGNSA. The CDR3 has 14 residues.

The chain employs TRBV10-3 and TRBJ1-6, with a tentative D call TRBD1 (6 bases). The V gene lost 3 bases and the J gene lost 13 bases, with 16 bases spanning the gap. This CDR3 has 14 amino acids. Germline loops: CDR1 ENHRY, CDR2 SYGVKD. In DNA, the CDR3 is TGTGCCATCAGTGAAAGGGGGGGAAGCAAGCCCCTCCACTTT. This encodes CAISERGGSKPLHF.

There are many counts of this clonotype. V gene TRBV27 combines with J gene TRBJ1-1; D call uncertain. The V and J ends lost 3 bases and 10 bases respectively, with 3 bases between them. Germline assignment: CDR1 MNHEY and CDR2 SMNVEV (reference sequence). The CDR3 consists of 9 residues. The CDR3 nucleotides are TGTGCCAGCAGTTTTGGAGCTTTCTTT. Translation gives CASSFGAFF.

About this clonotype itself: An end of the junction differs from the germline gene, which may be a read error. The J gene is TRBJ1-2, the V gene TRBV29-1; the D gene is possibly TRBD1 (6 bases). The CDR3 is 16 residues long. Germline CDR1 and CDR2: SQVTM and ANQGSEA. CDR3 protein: CSVETSQGRFGYGYAF. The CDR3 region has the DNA TGCAGCGTTGAAACGTCACAGGGCCGGTTTGGCTATGGCTACGCCTTC.

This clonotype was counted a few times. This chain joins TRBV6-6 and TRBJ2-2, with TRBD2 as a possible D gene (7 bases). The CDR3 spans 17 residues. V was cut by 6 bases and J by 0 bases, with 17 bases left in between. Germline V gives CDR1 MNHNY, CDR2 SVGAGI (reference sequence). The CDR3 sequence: CASRAGHKSTNTGELFF. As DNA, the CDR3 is TGTGCCAGCAGAGCGGGACATAAGTCCACGAACACCGGGGAGCTGTTTTTT.

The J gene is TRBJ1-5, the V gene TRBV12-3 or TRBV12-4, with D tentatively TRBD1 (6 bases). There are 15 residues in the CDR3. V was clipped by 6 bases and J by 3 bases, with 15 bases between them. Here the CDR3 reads CASRSGVGANQPQHF. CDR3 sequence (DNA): TGTGCCAGCAGGTCAGGGGTGGGGGCCAATCAGCCCCAGCATTTT.

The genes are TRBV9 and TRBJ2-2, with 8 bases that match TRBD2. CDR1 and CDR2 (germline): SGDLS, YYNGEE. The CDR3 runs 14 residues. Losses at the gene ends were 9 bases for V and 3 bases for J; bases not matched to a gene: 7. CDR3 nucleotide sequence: TGTGCCACACGGGGGGGCGCGGACACCGGGGAGCTGTTTTTT. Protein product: CATRGGADTGELFF.

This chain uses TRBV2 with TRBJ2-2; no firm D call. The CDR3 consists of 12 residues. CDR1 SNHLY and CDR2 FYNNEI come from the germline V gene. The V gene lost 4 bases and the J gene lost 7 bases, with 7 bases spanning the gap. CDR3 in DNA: TGTGCCAGCAGTGTGGTGGACGGGGAGCTGTTTTTT. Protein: CASSVVDGELFF.

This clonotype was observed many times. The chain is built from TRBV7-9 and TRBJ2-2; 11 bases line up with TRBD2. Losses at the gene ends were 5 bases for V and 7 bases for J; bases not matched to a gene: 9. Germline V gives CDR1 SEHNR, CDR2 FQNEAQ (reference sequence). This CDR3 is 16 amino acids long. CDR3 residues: CASSLQLAGAYGELFF. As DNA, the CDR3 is TGTGCCAGCAGCCTCCAACTAGCGGGAGCATACGGGGAGCTGTTTTTT.

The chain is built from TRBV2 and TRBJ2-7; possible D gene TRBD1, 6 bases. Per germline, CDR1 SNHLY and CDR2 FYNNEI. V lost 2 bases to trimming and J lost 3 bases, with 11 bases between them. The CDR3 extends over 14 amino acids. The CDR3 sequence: CASSEIGQYYEQYF. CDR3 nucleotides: TGTGCCAGCAGTGAAATCGGACAGTACTACGAGCAGTACTTC.

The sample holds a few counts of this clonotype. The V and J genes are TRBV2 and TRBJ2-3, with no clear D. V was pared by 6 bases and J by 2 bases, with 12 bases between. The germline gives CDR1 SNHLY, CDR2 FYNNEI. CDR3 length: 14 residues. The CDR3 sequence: CASRTGPHTDTQYF. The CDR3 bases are TGTGCCAGCAGGACCGGGCCCCACACAGATACGCAGTATTTT. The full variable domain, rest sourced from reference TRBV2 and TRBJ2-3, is EPEVTQTPSHQVTQMGQEVILRCVPISNHLYFYWYRQILGQKVEFLVSFYNNEISEKSEIFDDQFSVERPDGSNFTLKIRSTKLEDSAMYFCASRTGPHTDTQYFGPGTRLTVL.

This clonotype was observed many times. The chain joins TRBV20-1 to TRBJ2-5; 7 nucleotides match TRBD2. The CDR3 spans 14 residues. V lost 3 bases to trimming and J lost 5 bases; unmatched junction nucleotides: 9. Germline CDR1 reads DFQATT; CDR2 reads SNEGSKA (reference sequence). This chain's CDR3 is CSASRTRRGETQYF. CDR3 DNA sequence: TGCAGTGCTAGCCGGACTAGACGGGGTGAGACCCAGTACTTC.

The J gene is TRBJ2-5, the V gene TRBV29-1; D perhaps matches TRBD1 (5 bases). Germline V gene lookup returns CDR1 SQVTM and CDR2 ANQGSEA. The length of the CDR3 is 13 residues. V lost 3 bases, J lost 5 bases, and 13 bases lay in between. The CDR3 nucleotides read TGCAGCGTTGATCCGACAGACGGGGAGACCCAGTACTTC. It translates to CSVDPTDGETQYF. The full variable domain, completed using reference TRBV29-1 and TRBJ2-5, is SAVISQKPSRDICQRGTSLTIQCQVDSQVTMMFWYRQQPGQSLTLIATANQGSEATYESGFVIDKFPISRPNLTFSTLTVSNMSPEDSSIYLCSVDPTDGETQYFGPGTRLLVL.

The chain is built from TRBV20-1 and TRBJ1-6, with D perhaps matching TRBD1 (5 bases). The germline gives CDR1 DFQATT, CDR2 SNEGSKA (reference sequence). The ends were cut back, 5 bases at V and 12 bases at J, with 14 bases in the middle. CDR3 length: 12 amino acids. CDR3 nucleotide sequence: TGCAGTGCTCGGACGGGACTAGGACCCCTCCACTTT. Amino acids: CSARTGLGPLHF.

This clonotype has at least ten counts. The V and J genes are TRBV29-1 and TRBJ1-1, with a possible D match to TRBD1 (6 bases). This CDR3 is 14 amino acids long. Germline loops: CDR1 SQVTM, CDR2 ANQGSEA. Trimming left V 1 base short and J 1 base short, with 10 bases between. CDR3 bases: TGCAGCGTTGAAGGGGGGCCCAAGAACACTGAAGCTTTCTTT. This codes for CSVEGGPKNTEAFF.